The entry that follows covers one TCR beta chain sequence. No antigen is known for it. The CDR3 has 14 residues. From germline, CDR1 is LNHDA and CDR2 SQIVND (reference sequence). Trimming removed 1 base at V and 6 bases at J, with 10 bases between. Amplification used 60 Vbeta primers and 13 Jbeta primers. Only in-frame clones appear in the TCRdb table, and some are missing; sequencing was by immunoSEQ multiplex PCR. The repertoire holds some 150,000 clones, with roughly 70% as singletons. This entry belongs to a study of cytomegalovirus exposure and HLA in healthy donors. Findings and limits, study-wide: Accurate prediction of most subjects' HLA-A and HLA-B alleles from TCR beta sequences was reported.

The sequenced sample consisted of PBMCs. This chain uses TRBV19 with TRBJ2-1, with a weak D call TRBD1 (5 bases). This clonotype was sampled from a man aged 18 to 29 in good health and CMV-seropositive. The chain's CDR3 is CASSIGAGSNEQFF. CDR3 coding DNA: TGTGCCAGTAGTATAGGGGCAGGGTCCAATGAGCAGTTCTTC.